A single sample is the source of the 21 T cell receptor beta chains below, sequenced in a study of blood T cell repertoires in COVID-19. Some clones are missing from TCRdb's copy, which holds only in-frame ones; the method was immunoSEQ multiplex PCR. This sample carries 250,000 or so clones, about 80% of them seen once, and the ten largest clones take approximately 3.2%. Sequenced material: peripheral blood. The source of these receptors is a woman older than 75 with acute or convalescent COVID-19.

The genes are TRBV5-4 and TRBJ1-3; D is undetermined. The V end lost 0 bases, the J end lost 4 bases, and 5 bases lay between the germline ends. This CDR3 has 13 amino acids. Germline CDR1 reads SGHNT; CDR2 reads YYREEE (reference sequence). The CDR3 is CASSLAPGNTIYF. The CDR3 DNA sequence: TGTGCCAGCAGCTTGGCCCCAGGAAACACCATATATTTT.

The genes are TRBV28 and TRBJ1-2, with a possible D match to TRBD1 (5 bases). V lost 8 bases and J lost 6, with 22 bases in between. The CDR3 totals 15 residues. The germline gives CDR1 MDHEN, CDR2 SYDVKM. The CDR3 region has the DNA TGTGCCAGCGACCGATATACAGGATCCGAAGATGGCTACACCTTC. It is translated as CASDRYTGSEDGYTF.

The J gene is TRBJ2-1, the V gene TRBV28, with 9 bases matching TRBD1. Per germline, CDR1 MDHEN and CDR2 SYDVKM. The CDR3 sequence is 15 residues long. Germline trimming cut 6 bases from V and 7 bases from J; bases unmatched to any gene: 10. The CDR3 protein is CASRVPGTGSNEQFF. The CDR3 coding sequence is TGTGCCAGCAGAGTACCCGGGACAGGGAGTAATGAGCAGTTCTTC.

The chain combines TRBV28 with TRBJ1-2; D unresolved. The germline V gene encodes CDR1 MDHEN and CDR2 SYDVKM. Trimming shortened V by 5 bases and J by 4 bases, and 11 bases separated the two germline ends. The CDR3 is 13 amino acids. As DNA, the CDR3 is TGTGCCAGCAGTCAAGGGAGGGCCTATGGCTACACCTTC. Translating gives CASSQGRAYGYTF.

The V and J genes are TRBV6-5 and TRBJ2-2; D might be TRBD1 (6 bases). CDR1 MNHEY and CDR2 SVGAGI come from the germline V gene. Trimming pared 5 bases from V and 7 bases from J, leaving 17 bases between. The CDR3 runs 15 residues. The DNA of the CDR3 is TGTGCCAGCAGTCACCGGACAGCAGGGATCGGGGAGCTGTTTTTT. This translates into CASSHRTAGIGELFF.

The V call is TRBV5-1, the J call TRBJ2-6; 7 bases align to TRBD1. CDR1 and CDR2 from the germline V gene are SGHRS and YFSETQ. The J segment lost 0 bases and the V segment lost 0 bases, leaving 3 bases of the junction unmatched. The CDR3 sequence is 17 residues long. The CDR3: CASSLGQGHSGANVLTF. CDR3 DNA sequence: TGCGCCAGCAGCTTGGGACAGGGCCACTCTGGGGCCAACGTCCTGACTTTC.

The genes are TRBV6-5 and TRBJ1-2; TRBD1 agrees at 9 bases. The CDR3 totals 15 residues. Losses at the gene ends were 2 bases for V and 7 bases for J; bases not matched to a gene: 8. Germline assignment: CDR1 MNHEY and CDR2 SVGAGI. CDR3 protein: CASSYAGQGLTGYTF. For the CDR3, the DNA is TGTGCCAGCAGTTACGCGGGACAGGGATTGACTGGCTACACCTTC.

This clone was seen once. This rearrangement joins TRBV3-1 (or the pseudogene TRBV3-2) to TRBJ2-1; 11 bases line up with TRBD2. The CDR3 extends over 14 amino acids. CDR1 and CDR2 (germline): LGHDT, YNNKEL (reference sequence). V shed 5 bases and J 5 bases; nucleotides not matched to a gene: 2. The CDR3 sequence: CASSLAGGNNEQFF. As DNA, the CDR3 is TGTGCCAGCAGCTTAGCGGGGGGGAACAATGAGCAGTTCTTC.

The chain combines TRBV12-3 or TRBV12-4 with TRBJ1-5; D uncertain. Trimming stripped 6 bases from V and 6 bases from J, with 9 bases between. The CDR3 totals 12 residues. The CDR3 DNA reads TGTGCCAGCAGGGTCACGGGTCAGCCCCAGCATTTT. Its translation: CASRVTGQPQHF.

V gene TRBV19 combines with J gene TRBJ2-5, with D maybe TRBD2 (7 bases). V shed 4 bases and J shed 5 bases, with 14 bases lying between them. The CDR3 extends over 14 amino acids. CDR1 and CDR2 (germline): LNHDA, SQIVND (reference sequence). CDR3 coding DNA: TGTGCCAGTAGTAACCCGAGGGGGGGGGAGACCCAGTACTTC. Protein product: CASSNPRGGETQYF.

The rearrangement joins TRBV10-3 to TRBJ1-5; the match to TRBD1 covers 8 bases. The junction had 4 bases not matched to a gene; V was cut back by 7 bases and J by 5 bases. This CDR3 is 13 amino acids long. CDR1 is ENHRY and CDR2 is SYGVKD in the germline V gene. CDR3 DNA sequence: TGTGCCATCACGGGACAGGTCGATCAGCCCCAGCATTTT. Translation: CAITGQVDQPQHF.

The chain recombines TRBV18 with TRBJ1-4; D not resolved. Between the trimmed V and J ends, which lost 2 bases and 6 bases, there was a span of 10 bases. The CDR3 extends over 14 amino acids. The V gene's germline CDR1 is KGHSH and CDR2 LQKENI. The CDR3 loop is CASSPGRVDEKLFF. The DNA for the CDR3 is TGTGCCAGCTCACCAGGGAGGGTGGATGAAAAACTGTTTTTT.

V gene TRBV2 combines with J gene TRBJ2-7; the match to TRBD1 covers 7 bases. The germline V gene encodes CDR1 SNHLY and CDR2 FYNNEI. CDR3 size: 13 residues. After removal of 5 bases from V and 5 bases from J, the junction contained 6 bases not matched to a gene. The CDR3 coding sequence is TGTGCCAGCAGTAAGACAGGGCTGAACGAGCAGTACTTC. Amino acids: CASSKTGLNEQYF.

This chain uses TRBV6-5 with TRBJ2-3, with 10 bases matching TRBD2. V was pared by 10 bases and J by 2 bases, with 9 bases of the junction left unmatched. The germline gives CDR1 MNHEY, CDR2 SVGAGI. CDR3 length equals 15 residues. The CDR3 DNA reads TGTGCCACCCAGTTAGCGGGAGGTCACACAGATACGCAGTATTTT. This translates into CATQLAGGHTDTQYF.

A few counts support this clone. This rearrangement joins TRBV5-4 to TRBJ2-7; TRBD2 agrees at 8 bases. This CDR3 has 13 residues. V shed 4 bases and J 2 bases; nucleotides not matched to a gene: 2. CDR1 is SGHNT, CDR2 YYREEE, per germline (reference sequence). Here the CDR3 reads CASSPGGTYEQYF. The CDR3 bases are TGTGCCAGCAGCCCGGGGGGGACCTACGAGCAGTACTTC.

The J gene is TRBJ2-1, the V gene TRBV3-1 (or the pseudogene TRBV3-2); tentative D call: TRBD2 (5 bases). CDR1 LGHDT and CDR2 YNNKEL come from the germline V gene (reference sequence). The CDR3 loop spans 17 amino acids. V was cut by 4 bases and J by 0 bases, with 16 bases left in between. The CDR3 DNA sequence: TGTGCCAGCAGCCTTTTCGGAGCGGCCCTCTCCTACAATGAGCAGTTCTTC. Encoded protein: CASSLFGAALSYNEQFF.

The CDR3 sequence is CASSLTSWSSYNEQFF. CDR3 DNA: TGTGCCAGCAGTCTTACTAGCTGGAGCTCCTACAATGAGCAGTTCTTC. The chain links TRBV7-2 to TRBJ2-1, with D possibly matching TRBD2 (6 bases). V lost 6 bases and J lost 0, with 15 bases in between. The CDR3 spans 16 residues. The V gene's germline CDR1 is SGHTA and CDR2 FQGNSA.

J is TRBJ1-1 and V is TRBV5-5; D gene uncertain. The CDR3 length is 17 residues. The germline CDR1 and CDR2 sequences are SGHKS and YYEKEE (reference sequence). Trimming pared 1 base from V and 2 bases from J, leaving 18 bases between. CDR3 sequence: CASSLWVPRTGNTEAFF. In DNA, the CDR3 is TGTGCCAGCAGCTTGTGGGTGCCCAGGACTGGAAACACTGAAGCTTTCTTT.

This clone occurred a few times. The chain employs TRBV3-1 (or the pseudogene TRBV3-2) and TRBJ1-2; TRBD1 is a possible D gene (5 bases). V was clipped by 7 bases and J by 4 bases, with 10 bases between them. Germline assignment: CDR1 LGHDT and CDR2 YNNKEL (reference sequence). This CDR3 has 12 residues. The CDR3 DNA sequence: TGTGCCAGCAACAAAACAGGCTATGGCTACACCTTC. Its protein is CASNKTGYGYTF.

The V gene is TRBV12-3 or TRBV12-4, the J gene TRBJ2-1; TRBD2 might be the D (5 bases). The germline V and J ends were trimmed by 5 bases and 10 bases, with 15 bases remaining between them. This CDR3 comprises 13 residues. DNA of the CDR3: TGTGCCAGCAGTCCGTCTTGGACTCCCGAGCAGTTCTTC. Protein product: CASSPSWTPEQFF.

The chain is built from TRBV7-9 and TRBJ1-1; 7 bases align to TRBD1. Per germline, CDR1 SEHNR and CDR2 FQNEAQ (reference sequence). Trimming took 5 bases from V and 5 from J; bases not matched to a gene: 8. The CDR3 consists of 14 residues. The CDR3 DNA sequence: TGTGCCAGCAGCATAGGACAGGTTGATACTGAAGCTTTCTTT. Encoded protein: CASSIGQVDTEAFF.